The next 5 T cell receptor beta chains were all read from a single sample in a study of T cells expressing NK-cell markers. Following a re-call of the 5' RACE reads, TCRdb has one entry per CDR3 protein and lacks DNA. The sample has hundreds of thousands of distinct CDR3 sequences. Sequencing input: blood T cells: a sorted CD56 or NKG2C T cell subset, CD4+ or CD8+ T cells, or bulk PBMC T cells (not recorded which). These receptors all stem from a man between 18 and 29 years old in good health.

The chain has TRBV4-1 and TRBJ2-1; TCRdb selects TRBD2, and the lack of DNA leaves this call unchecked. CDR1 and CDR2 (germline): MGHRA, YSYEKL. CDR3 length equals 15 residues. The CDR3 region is CASSQAGAGVNEQFF.

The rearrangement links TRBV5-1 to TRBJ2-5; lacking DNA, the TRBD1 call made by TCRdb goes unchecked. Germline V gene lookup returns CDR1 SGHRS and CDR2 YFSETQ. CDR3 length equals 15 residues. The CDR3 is CASSLERGTGETQYF.

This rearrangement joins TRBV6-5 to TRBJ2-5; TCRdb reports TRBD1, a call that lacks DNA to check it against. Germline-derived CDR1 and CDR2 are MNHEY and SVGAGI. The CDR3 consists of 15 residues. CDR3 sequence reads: CASSYAGDKQETQYF.

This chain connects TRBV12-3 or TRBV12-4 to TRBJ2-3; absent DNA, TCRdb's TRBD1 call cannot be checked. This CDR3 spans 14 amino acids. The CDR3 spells CASSRTTSTDTQYF.

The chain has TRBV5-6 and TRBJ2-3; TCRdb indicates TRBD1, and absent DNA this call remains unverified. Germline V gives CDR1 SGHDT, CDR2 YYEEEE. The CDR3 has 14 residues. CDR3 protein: CASSLFRGANTQYF.